Described below is a single T cell receptor (beta chain) sequence and its context. It lacks a known antigen. No clone much larger than this one lies a single base away; base qualities are absent. TCRbeta CDR3 regions were amplified from genomic DNA using the immunoSEQ Assay, a bias-controlled multiplex PCR. On the study's bioinformatics: Nucleated cell counts per sample were estimated from amplification of reference gene primers within the assay. Sequence reads were collapsed and filtered to measure the absolute abundance of every unique TCRbeta CDR3 rearrangement. For each sample, productive Simpson clonality was calculated as the square root of Simpson's diversity index over productive rearrangements. TCRdb took over this immuneACCESS table, retaining in-frame rearrangements with V and J assigned. Such tables are incomplete; in checked studies, under half of the missing clones stem from an unresolved V gene, and the remainder is unexplained. Clone size and V and J calls were adopted from that table, with D and trimming inferred from the DNA. In all, the sample holds a few hundred thousand clones, and around 86% of those were seen once. 1% of the sample goes to the ten largest clones.

The sample belongs to a study of blood T cell repertoires in COVID-19 (TCRdb year 2020). With respect to the entire study: Samples from collaborators originated in the United States, Italy and Spain and spanned both the acute and convalescent phases of COVID-19. The prospective study material was composed of cDNA or gDNA derived from T cells, B-cell-depleted T cells, or PBMCs. Deeply sampled blood TCRbeta repertoires from subjects exposed to, actively infected with, or recovered from COVID-19 were included in the dataset. The repertoires were released in a freely available public database intended as a resource for research on the immune response to SARS-CoV-2. The samples were drawn from two sources: the first 160 participants of the ongoing ImmuneRACE study, and 1,200 or so subjects contributed by 6 global collaborators. A de-identified subject ID, COVID-19 status, age in years and sex were almost always included in the sample metadata. HLA class I and class II types, where available, came from metadata supplied by the sample provider rather than from assay-based typing.

The full study reports these points: Clinical and demographic metadata were provided uncurated, with the amount varying by source and participant.

Each collaborating institution followed its own protocols to collect whole blood in K2EDTA tubes. For TCRbeta analysis, collaborators shipped samples as frozen whole blood, isolated PBMCs, or DNA extracted from either of those sample types. From the cysteine through the phenylalanine, the CDR3 covers 14 amino acids. Only CDR3 DNA remains: 42 bases, in frame from the first base. V sheds 5 bases and J sheds 0 bases, leaving 8 bases between their ends. The germline V gene (reference sequence) yields SEHNR for CDR1 and FQNEAQ for CDR2. The sequenced sample was peripheral blood. This sequence uses TRBV7-9 and TRBJ2-4, with the D gene not clear enough to name. This receptor was taken from a man over 45 with active or convalescent COVID-19. The nucleotides are TGTGCCAGCAGCCCCAGTCTAGCCAAAAACATTCAGTACTTC. The translation is CASSPSLAKNIQYF.